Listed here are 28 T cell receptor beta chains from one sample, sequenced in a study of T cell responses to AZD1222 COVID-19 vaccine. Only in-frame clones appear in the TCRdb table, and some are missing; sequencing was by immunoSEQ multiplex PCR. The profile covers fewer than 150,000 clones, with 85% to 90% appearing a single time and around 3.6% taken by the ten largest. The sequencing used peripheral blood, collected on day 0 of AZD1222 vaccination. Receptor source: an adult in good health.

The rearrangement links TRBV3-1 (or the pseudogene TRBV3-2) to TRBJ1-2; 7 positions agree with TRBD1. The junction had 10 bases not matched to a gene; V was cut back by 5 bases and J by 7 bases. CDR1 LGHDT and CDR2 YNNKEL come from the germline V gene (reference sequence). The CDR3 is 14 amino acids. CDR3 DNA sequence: TGTGCCAGCAGCTCCATCAGGGGGGCCATTGGCTACACCTTC. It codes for CASSSIRGAIGYTF.

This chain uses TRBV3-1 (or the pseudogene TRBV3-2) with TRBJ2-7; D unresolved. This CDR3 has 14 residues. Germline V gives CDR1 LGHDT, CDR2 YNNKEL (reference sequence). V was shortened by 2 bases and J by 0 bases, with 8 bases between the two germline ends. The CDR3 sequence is CASSQLTGSYEQYF. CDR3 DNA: TGTGCCAGCAGCCAACTTACTGGCTCCTACGAGCAGTACTTC.

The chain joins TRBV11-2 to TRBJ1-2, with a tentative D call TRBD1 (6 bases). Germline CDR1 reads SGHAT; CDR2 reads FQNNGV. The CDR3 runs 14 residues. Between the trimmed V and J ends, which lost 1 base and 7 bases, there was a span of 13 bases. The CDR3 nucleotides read TGTGCCAGCAGCTTAGTCAGGGACATTGGTGGCTACACCTTC. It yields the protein CASSLVRDIGGYTF.

The CDR3 reads CASRPQGDEKLFF. As DNA, the CDR3 is TGTGCCAGCAGACCACAGGGGGATGAAAAACTGTTTTTT. The chain employs TRBV28 and TRBJ1-4; the match to TRBD1 covers 8 bases. Germline CDR1 MDHEN, CDR2 SYDVKM. Unmatched junction bases numbered 3, after V lost 6 bases and J lost 6 bases. This CDR3 has 13 amino acids.

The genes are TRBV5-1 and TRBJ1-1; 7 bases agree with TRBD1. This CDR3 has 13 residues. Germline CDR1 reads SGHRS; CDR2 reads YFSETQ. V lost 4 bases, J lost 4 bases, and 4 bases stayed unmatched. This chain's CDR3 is CASSQGGGTEAFF. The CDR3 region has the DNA TGCGCCAGCAGCCAAGGGGGCGGCACTGAAGCTTTCTTT.

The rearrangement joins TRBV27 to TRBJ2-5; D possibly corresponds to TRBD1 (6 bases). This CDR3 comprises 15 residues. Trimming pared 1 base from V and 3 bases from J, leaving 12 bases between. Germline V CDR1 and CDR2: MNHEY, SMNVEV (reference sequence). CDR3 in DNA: TGTGCCAGCAGTTTATTTCCTGGGGGCAAAGAGACCCAGTACTTC. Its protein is CASSLFPGGKETQYF.

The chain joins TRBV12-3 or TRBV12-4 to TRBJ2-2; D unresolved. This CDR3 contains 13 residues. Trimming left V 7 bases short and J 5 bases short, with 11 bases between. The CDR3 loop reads CASTRTGTGELFF. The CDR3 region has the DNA TGTGCCAGCACCAGGACGGGTACCGGGGAGCTGTTTTTT.

CDR3 nucleotide sequence: TGTGCCAGCAGCTCAACCGGCAATCAGCCCCAGCATTTT. Amino acid sequence: CASSSTGNQPQHF. The J gene is TRBJ1-5, the V gene TRBV7-2; D gene ambiguous. CDR3 length equals 13 residues. The V end lost 4 bases, the J end lost 2 bases, and 6 bases lay between the germline ends. CDR1 and CDR2 from the germline V gene are SGHTA and FQGNSA.

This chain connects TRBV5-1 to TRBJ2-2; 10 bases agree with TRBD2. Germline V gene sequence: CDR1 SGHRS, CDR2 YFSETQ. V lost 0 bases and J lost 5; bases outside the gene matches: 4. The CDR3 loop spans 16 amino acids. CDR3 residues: CASSLAVAGGTGELFF. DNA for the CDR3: TGCGCCAGCAGCTTGGCAGTAGCGGGAGGTACCGGGGAGCTGTTTTTT.

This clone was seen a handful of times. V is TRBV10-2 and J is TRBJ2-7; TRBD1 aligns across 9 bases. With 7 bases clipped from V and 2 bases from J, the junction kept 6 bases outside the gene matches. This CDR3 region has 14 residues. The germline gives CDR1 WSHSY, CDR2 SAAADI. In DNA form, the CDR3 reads TGCGCCAGCAAGGCCGGACAGGGGACCTACGAGCAGTACTTC. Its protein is CASKAGQGTYEQYF.

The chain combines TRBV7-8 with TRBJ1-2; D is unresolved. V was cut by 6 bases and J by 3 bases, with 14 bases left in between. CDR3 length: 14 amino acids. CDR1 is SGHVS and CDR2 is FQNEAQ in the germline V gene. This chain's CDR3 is CASSTGLGDYGYTF. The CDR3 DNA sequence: TGTGCCAGCAGTACGGGCCTAGGAGACTATGGCTACACCTTC.

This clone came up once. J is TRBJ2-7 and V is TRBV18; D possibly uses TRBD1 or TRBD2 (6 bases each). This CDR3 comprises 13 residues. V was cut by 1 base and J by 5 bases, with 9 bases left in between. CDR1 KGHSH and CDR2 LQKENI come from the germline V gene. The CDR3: CASSPRGADEQYF. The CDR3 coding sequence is TGTGCCAGCTCACCACGGGGGGCGGACGAGCAGTACTTC.

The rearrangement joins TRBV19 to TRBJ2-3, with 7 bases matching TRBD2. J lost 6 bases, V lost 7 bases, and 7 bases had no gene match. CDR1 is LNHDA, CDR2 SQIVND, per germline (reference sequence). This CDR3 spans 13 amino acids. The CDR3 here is CASTRGGPDTQYF. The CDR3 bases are TGTGCCAGTACTCGGGGAGGGCCCGATACGCAGTATTTT.

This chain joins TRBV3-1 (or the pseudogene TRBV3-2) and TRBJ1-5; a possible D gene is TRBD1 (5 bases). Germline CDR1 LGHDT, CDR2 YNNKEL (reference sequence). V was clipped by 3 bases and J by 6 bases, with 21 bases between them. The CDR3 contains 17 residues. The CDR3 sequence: CASSHSVGGSLGQPQHF. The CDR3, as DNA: TGTGCCAGCAGCCATTCGGTGGGGGGGAGCCTCGGTCAGCCCCAGCATTTT.

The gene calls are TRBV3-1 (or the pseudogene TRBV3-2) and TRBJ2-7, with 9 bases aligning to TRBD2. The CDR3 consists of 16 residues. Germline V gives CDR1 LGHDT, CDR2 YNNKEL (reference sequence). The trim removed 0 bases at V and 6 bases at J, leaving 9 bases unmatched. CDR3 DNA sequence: TGTGCCAGCAGCCAAGAAGAGGCGGGAGGGAAGGGCGAGCAGTACTTC. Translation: CASSQEEAGGKGEQYF.

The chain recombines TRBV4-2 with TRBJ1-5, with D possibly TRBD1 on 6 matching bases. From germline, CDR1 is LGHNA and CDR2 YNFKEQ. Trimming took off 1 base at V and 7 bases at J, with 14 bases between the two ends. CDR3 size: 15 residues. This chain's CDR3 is CASSQVRTGMQPQHF. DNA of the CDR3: TGTGCCAGCAGCCAAGTTCGAACAGGGATGCAGCCCCAGCATTTT.

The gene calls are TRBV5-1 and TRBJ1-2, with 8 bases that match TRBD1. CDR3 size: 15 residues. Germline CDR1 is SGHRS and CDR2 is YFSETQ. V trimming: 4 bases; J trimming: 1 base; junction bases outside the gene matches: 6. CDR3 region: CASSPGTGINYGYTF. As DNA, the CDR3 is TGCGCCAGCAGCCCGGGGACAGGAATTAACTATGGCTACACCTTC.

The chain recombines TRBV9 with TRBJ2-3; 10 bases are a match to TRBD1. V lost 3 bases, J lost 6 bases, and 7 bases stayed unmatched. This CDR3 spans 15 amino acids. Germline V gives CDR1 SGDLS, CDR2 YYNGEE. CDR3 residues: CASSGDRGLTDTQYF. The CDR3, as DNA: TGTGCCAGCAGCGGGGACAGGGGCCTTACCGATACGCAGTATTTT.

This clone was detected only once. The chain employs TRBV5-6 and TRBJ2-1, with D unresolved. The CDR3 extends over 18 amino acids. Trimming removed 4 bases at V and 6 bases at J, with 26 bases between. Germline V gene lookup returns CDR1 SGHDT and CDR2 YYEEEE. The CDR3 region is CASSPVGQAALSGNEQFF. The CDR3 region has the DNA TGTGCCAGCAGCCCCGTAGGGCAGGCCGCACTTTCGGGCAATGAGCAGTTCTTC.

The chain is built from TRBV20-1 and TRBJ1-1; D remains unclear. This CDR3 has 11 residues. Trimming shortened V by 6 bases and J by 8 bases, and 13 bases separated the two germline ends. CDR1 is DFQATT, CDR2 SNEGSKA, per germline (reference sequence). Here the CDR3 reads CSALAWREAFF. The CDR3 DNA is TGCAGTGCCCTTGCCTGGAGGGAAGCTTTCTTT.

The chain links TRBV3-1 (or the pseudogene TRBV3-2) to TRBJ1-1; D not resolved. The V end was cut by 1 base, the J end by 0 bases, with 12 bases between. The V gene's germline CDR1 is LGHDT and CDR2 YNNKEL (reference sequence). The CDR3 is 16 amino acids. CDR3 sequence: CASSQGLHGMNTEAFF. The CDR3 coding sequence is TGTGCCAGCAGCCAAGGACTGCACGGTATGAACACTGAAGCTTTCTTT.

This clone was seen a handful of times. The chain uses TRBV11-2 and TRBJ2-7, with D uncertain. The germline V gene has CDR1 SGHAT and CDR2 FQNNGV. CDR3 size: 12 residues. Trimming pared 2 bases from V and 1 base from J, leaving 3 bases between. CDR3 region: CASSLISYEQYF. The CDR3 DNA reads TGTGCCAGCAGCTTAATATCCTACGAGCAGTACTTC.

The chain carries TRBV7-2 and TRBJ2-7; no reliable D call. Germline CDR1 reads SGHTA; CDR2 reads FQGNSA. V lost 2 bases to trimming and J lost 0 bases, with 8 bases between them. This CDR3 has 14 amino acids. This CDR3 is CASSLYGISYEQYF. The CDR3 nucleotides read TGTGCCAGCAGCTTATACGGTATCTCCTACGAGCAGTACTTC.

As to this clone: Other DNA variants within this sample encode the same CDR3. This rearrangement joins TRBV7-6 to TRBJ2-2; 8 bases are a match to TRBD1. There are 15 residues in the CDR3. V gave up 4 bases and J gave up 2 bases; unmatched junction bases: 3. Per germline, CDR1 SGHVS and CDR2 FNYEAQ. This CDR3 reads CASSSGQGNTGELFF. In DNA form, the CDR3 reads TGTGCCAGCAGCTCCGGACAGGGTAACACCGGGGAGCTGTTTTTT. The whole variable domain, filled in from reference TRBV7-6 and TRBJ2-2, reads GAGVSQSPRYKVTKRGQDVALRCDPISGHVSLYWYRQALGQGPEFLTYFNYEAQQDKSGLPNDRFSAERPEGSISTLTIQRTEQRDSAMYRCASSSGQGNTGELFFGEGSRLTVL.

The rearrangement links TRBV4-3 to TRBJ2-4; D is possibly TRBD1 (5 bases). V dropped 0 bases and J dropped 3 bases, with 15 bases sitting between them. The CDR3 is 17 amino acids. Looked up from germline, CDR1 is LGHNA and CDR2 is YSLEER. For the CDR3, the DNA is TGCGCCAGCAGCCAAGAGCTCTCAGGGTTTGTCAAAAACATTCAGTACTTC. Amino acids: CASSQELSGFVKNIQYF.

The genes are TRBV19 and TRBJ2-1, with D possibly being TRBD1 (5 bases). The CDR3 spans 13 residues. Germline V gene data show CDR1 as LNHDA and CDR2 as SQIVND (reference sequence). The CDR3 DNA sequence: TGTGCAGTTAAGGGGTTTTATGGCAATGAGCAGTTCTTC. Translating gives CAVKGFYGNEQFF.

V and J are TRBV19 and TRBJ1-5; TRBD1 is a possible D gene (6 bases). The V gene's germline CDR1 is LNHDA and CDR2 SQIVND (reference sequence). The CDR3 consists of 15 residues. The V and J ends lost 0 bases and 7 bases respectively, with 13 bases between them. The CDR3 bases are TGTGCCAGTAGTATAGAAGGGGGGGCATCCCAGCCCCAGCATTTT. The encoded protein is CASSIEGGASQPQHF.

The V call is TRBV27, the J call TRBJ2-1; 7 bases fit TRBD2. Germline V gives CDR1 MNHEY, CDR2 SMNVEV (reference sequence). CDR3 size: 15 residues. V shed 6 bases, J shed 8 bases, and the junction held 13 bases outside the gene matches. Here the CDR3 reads CASRPAVSGGHEQFF. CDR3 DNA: TGTGCCAGCAGACCCGCCGTGTCGGGAGGCCATGAGCAGTTCTTC.